A single sample gave rise to the 22 T cell receptor beta chains below, sequenced in a study of shared clonotypes between healthy human individuals. In the naive CD8 group, cells lacked CD45RO and were positively selected for CCR7, so terminally differentiated effector memory CD45RA+ cells were left out. TCRdb's copy holds only in-frame clones and misses some; the assay was immunoSEQ multiplex PCR. Among hundreds of thousands of clones listed, approximately 96% were seen once. The source material was naive CD8+ T cells sorted from blood. The receptor source for this set is a woman in her 30s in good health.

The chain combines TRBV5-4 with TRBJ2-7, with a tentative D call TRBD1 (6 bases). Germline CDR1 and CDR2: SGHNT and YYREEE (reference sequence). The ends were cut back, 4 bases at V and 3 bases at J, with 14 bases in the middle. The CDR3 covers 14 residues. CDR3 sequence reads: CASSMADSYYEQYF. The DNA of the CDR3 is TGTGCCAGCAGCATGGCGGACAGTTACTACGAGCAGTACTTC.

The J gene is TRBJ2-7, the V gene TRBV5-6, with 11 bases that match TRBD2. With V trimmed by 1 base and J by 0 bases, 3 bases remained unmatched. There are 16 residues in the CDR3. CDR1 is SGHDT, CDR2 YYEEEE, per germline. The CDR3 region has the DNA TGTGCCAGCAGCTTGTGGACTAGCGGGCACTCCTACGAGCAGTACTTC. Translated: CASSLWTSGHSYEQYF.

The gene calls are TRBV9 and TRBJ1-1; tentatively, D is TRBD1 (6 bases). There are 13 residues in the CDR3. Germline CDR1 reads SGDLS; CDR2 reads YYNGEE. Trimming left V 5 bases short and J 4 bases short, with 12 bases between. CDR3 coding DNA: TGTGCCAGCAGGAACAGGGAGGGCACTGAAGCTTTCTTT. This gives the protein CASRNREGTEAFF.

The V gene is TRBV10-2, the J gene TRBJ2-7, with 7 bases lining up with TRBD2. V gave up 7 bases and J gave up 1 base; unmatched junction bases: 4. The CDR3 length is 13 residues. Per germline, CDR1 WSHSY and CDR2 SAAADI. The CDR3 reads CASMTGGSYEQYF. The CDR3 nucleotides read TGCGCCAGCATGACGGGGGGATCCTACGAGCAGTACTTC.

The chain recombines TRBV16 with TRBJ2-1; TRBD2 might be the D (7 bases). This CDR3 region has 17 residues. The germline gives CDR1 KGHSY, CDR2 FQNENV. V was pared by 1 base and J by 0 bases, with 13 bases between. CDR3 bases: TGTGCCAGCAGCCAATTTAGGGGGAGGGACTCCTACAATGAGCAGTTCTTC. The encoded protein is CASSQFRGRDSYNEQFF.

The V call is TRBV20-1, the J call TRBJ2-7; 8 nucleotides align to TRBD1. The trim removed 7 bases at V and 1 base at J, leaving 0 bases unmatched. This CDR3 spans 11 amino acids. CDR1 DFQATT and CDR2 SNEGSKA come from the germline V gene (reference sequence). This CDR3 is CSGTGSYEQYF. In DNA, the CDR3 is TGCAGTGGGACAGGGTCCTACGAGCAGTACTTC.

This clone came up once. The J gene is TRBJ2-3, the V gene TRBV2; 12 nucleotides align to TRBD2. The V gene's germline CDR1 is SNHLY and CDR2 FYNNEI. The CDR3 runs 18 residues. V lost 4 bases to trimming and J lost 4 bases; unmatched junction nucleotides: 12. CDR3 sequence (DNA): TGTGCCAGCAGTGTGCACAACCTAGCGGGAGGGCTCGCAGATACGCAGTATTTT. Its protein product is CASSVHNLAGGLADTQYF.

The chain couples TRBV7-8 to TRBJ1-4; D gene ambiguous. CDR1 is SGHVS and CDR2 is FQNEAQ in the germline V gene. The germline V and J ends were trimmed by 5 bases and 15 bases, with 13 bases remaining between them. The CDR3 has 11 residues. CDR3 sequence: CASSTAGILFF. CDR3 DNA: TGTGCCAGCAGCACGGCCGGGATTTTGTTTTTT.

The CDR3 DNA is TGCGCCAGCAGCTTAAACAGGGGGCAGACTGAAGCTTTCTTT. This gives the protein CASSLNRGQTEAFF. The V and J genes are TRBV5-1 and TRBJ1-1, with TRBD1 matching over 9 bases. The germline V gene encodes CDR1 SGHRS and CDR2 YFSETQ. CDR3 length: 14 amino acids. J lost 5 bases, V lost 2 bases, and 4 bases had no gene match.

V gene TRBV6-5 combines with J gene TRBJ2-2; a weak D match, TRBD1 (5 bases). V was cut by 5 bases and J by 6 bases, with 13 bases left in between. There are 14 residues in the CDR3. Germline CDR1 MNHEY, CDR2 SVGAGI. The CDR3 DNA reads TGTGCCAGCAGTATATTGACAGTCCCCGGGGAGCTGTTTTTT. Translated: CASSILTVPGELFF.

The chain uses TRBV6-1 and TRBJ1-2; tentatively, D is TRBD1 (6 bases). The CDR3 sequence is 14 residues long. V lost 5 bases, J lost 4 bases, and 14 bases lay in between. CDR1 MNHNS and CDR2 SASEGT come from the germline V gene. The CDR3 region is CASSPRGIGYGYTF. CDR3 DNA sequence: TGTGCCAGCAGTCCTAGGGGGATCGGCTATGGCTACACCTTC.

The chain joins TRBV5-4 to TRBJ2-1, with 8 bases fitting TRBD1. The CDR3 runs to 16 residues. J lost 0 bases, V lost 4 bases, and 6 bases had no gene match. CDR1 and CDR2 from the germline V gene are SGHNT and YYREEE (reference sequence). The CDR3 DNA reads TGTGCCAGCAGCAGTCGACAGGGGAGCTCCTACAATGAGCAGTTCTTC. As protein: CASSSRQGSSYNEQFF.

This clone was seen a single time. This rearrangement joins TRBV29-1 to TRBJ2-5; D is undetermined. The last part of the DNA fits TRBJ2-7 better; the J call may be wrong. The CDR3 loop spans 13 amino acids. Per the germline V gene, CDR1 is SQVTM and CDR2 is ANQGSEA. Here the CDR3 DNA reads TGCAGCGTGGCCGGTGAGGAAGCCCACGAGCAGTACTTC. The encoded protein is CSVAGEEAHEQYF.

This chain joins TRBV4-2 and TRBJ2-5, with 11 positions matching TRBD2. Germline CDR1 is LGHNA and CDR2 is YNFKEQ. The CDR3 runs to 17 residues. Unmatched junction bases numbered 9, after V lost 4 bases and J lost 2 bases. The CDR3 loop is CASSPGLADVWQETQYF. In nucleotides, the CDR3 is TGTGCCAGCAGCCCGGGACTAGCGGACGTTTGGCAAGAGACCCAGTACTTC.

CDR3 nucleotide sequence: TGTGCCAGCAGCTTAGAGTTTGGGCAGGGGGGTTACAATGAGCAGTTCTTC. Its translation is CASSLEFGQGGYNEQFF. The rearrangement joins TRBV7-2 to TRBJ2-1; weak D call: TRBD1 (7 bases). The length of the CDR3 is 17 residues. V was shortened by 1 base and J by 4 bases, with 17 bases between the two germline ends. CDR1 and CDR2 from the germline V gene are SGHTA and FQGNSA.

This chain connects TRBV27 to TRBJ1-6, with D possibly TRBD1 on 6 matching bases. The CDR3 is made up of 14 amino acids. In germline, CDR1 is MNHEY, CDR2 SMNVEV (reference sequence). Trimming pared 8 bases from V and 7 bases from J, leaving 15 bases between. As DNA, the CDR3 is TGTGCCAGCTGGTCGGGACATCCAAATTCACCCCTCCACTTT. This codes for CASWSGHPNSPLHF.

This clone has just a few counts. The sample contains more than one DNA sequence encoding this CDR3. V gene TRBV19 combines with J gene TRBJ2-7, with 10 bases lining up with TRBD1. J was trimmed by 3 bases and V by 1 base; bases with no gene match: 0. The CDR3 totals 14 residues. The germline V gene encodes CDR1 LNHDA and CDR2 SQIVND (reference sequence). CDR3 sequence reads: CASSIGTGGYEQYF. DNA for the CDR3: TGTGCCAGTAGTATAGGGACAGGGGGCTACGAGCAGTACTTC. The full variable domain, rest sourced from reference TRBV19 and TRBJ2-7, is DGGITQSPKYLFRKEGQNVTLSCEQNLNHDAMYWYRQDPGQGLRLIYYSQIVNDFQKGDIAEGYSVSREKKESFPLTVTSAQKNPTAFYLCASSIGTGGYEQYFGPGTRLTVT.

The chain recombines TRBV15 with TRBJ1-1; weak D call: TRBD1 (6 bases). V lost 2 bases, J lost 10 bases, and 17 bases lay in between. Germline V CDR1 and CDR2: LNHNV, YYDKDF (reference sequence). The CDR3 sequence is 14 residues long. The CDR3 coding sequence is TGTGCCACCAGCAGACCCTACGGGGGCGGGGGAGCTTTCTTT. Its protein is CATSRPYGGGGAFF.

This chain connects TRBV6-5 to TRBJ1-2; D gene unclear. Germline loops: CDR1 MNHEY, CDR2 SVGAGI. Between the trimmed V and J ends, which lost 8 bases and 4 bases, there was a span of 14 bases. The CDR3 consists of 13 residues. The CDR3 protein is CASLERRRYGYTF. As DNA, the CDR3 is TGTGCCAGCCTGGAACGACGGCGCTATGGCTACACCTTC.

This clone was recorded once. The rearrangement uses TRBV28 and TRBJ2-5; D could derive from TRBD1 or TRBD2 (5 bases each). This CDR3 is built from 13 residues. Trimming removed 5 bases from V and 5 bases from J, with 12 bases in between. Germline V gene sequence: CDR1 MDHEN, CDR2 SYDVKM. The CDR3 is CASSPGPAETQYF. CDR3 bases: TGTGCCAGCAGTCCGGGACCGGCTGAGACCCAGTACTTC.

This chain joins TRBV9 and TRBJ1-2; possible D gene TRBD1, 5 bases. The CDR3 has 13 amino acids. V shed 3 bases and J shed 7 bases, with 13 bases lying between them. CDR1 and CDR2 (germline): SGDLS, YYNGEE. The DNA of the CDR3 is TGTGCCAGCAGCGGGGGACGACTGATTGGCTACACCTTC. Translated: CASSGGRLIGYTF.

The chain is built from TRBV28 and TRBJ1-3; 7 nucleotides match TRBD1. The germline V gene has CDR1 MDHEN and CDR2 SYDVKM. The J segment lost 0 bases and the V segment lost 3 bases, leaving 14 bases of the junction unmatched. This CDR3 has 19 amino acids. CDR3 nucleotides: TGTGCCAGCAGTTTCGGGACAGAGGAACCTATAAGCTCTGGAAACACCATATATTTT. As protein: CASSFGTEEPISSGNTIYF.